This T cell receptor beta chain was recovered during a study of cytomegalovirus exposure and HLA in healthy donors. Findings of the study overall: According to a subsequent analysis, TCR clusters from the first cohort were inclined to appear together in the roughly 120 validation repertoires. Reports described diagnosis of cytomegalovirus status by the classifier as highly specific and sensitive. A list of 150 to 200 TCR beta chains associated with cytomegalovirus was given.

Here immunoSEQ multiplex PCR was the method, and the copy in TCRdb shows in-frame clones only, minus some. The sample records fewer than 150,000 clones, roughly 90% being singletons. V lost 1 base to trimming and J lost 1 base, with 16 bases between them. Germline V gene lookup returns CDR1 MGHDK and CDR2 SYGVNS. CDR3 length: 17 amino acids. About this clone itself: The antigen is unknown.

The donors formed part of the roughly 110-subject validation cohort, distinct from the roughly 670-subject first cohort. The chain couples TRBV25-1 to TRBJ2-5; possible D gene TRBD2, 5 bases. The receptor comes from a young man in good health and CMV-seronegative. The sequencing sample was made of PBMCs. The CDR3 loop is CASSEWLAGPGQETQYF. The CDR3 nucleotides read TGTGCCAGCAGTGAATGGTTGGCGGGCCCGGGCCAAGAGACCCAGTACTTC.